What follows are 2 T cell receptor beta chains derived from one specimen sequenced in a study of T-cell memory formation after mild COVID-19. TCRdb re-analysed the 5' RACE reads in MiXCR, keeping a single row per CDR3 protein. The repertoire includes about 470,000 distinct CDR3 sequences, roughly 25% of them detected once, and roughly an eighth sits in the top ten. Sequencing was carried out using PBMCs or a T cell subset sorted from them (not recorded which). The receptors were sampled from an adult woman who had mild COVID-19 (a few samples of this study predate the infection). Cell type and time point are not known.

This clonotype was found a few times. A read error may be the cause here, since a much bigger clone is one base away. The V and J genes are TRBV7-9 and TRBJ1-1, with D possibly TRBD1 on 6 matching bases. The CDR3 is made up of 14 amino acids. Germline loops: CDR1 SEHNR, CDR2 FQNEAQ (reference sequence). The CDR3 reads CVSSLGGQNTEAFF. In nucleotides, the CDR3 is TGTGTCAGCAGCTTGGGGGGCCAGAACACTGAAGCTTTCTTT.

The chain has TRBV7-3 and TRBJ2-1; 13 bases line up with TRBD2. Germline CDR1 reads SGHTA; CDR2 reads FQGTGA. This CDR3 has 20 amino acids. The J segment lost 7 bases and the V segment lost 1 base, leaving 16 bases of the junction unmatched. The CDR3 sequence is CASSLRGTEHGLAGVNEQFF. CDR3 DNA: TGTGCCAGCAGCTTAAGAGGGACGGAACACGGACTAGCGGGAGTGAATGAGCAGTTCTTC.